This T cell receptor (beta chain) appears in the sequencing data of a study of OX40 agonist ivuxolimab in advanced cancers. Across the whole study: An agonistic anti-OX40 (CD134) antibody, ivuxolimab, was used to treat the patients. Patients were treated with intravenous ivuxolimab, dosed at 0.01 to 10 mg/kg and infused every 2 weeks.

Overall study findings and caveats: Relative to CD4+, CD8+ T cells held more expanded clones on average. Antigens targeted by the expanded peripheral T cells were not determined.

Clones were sequenced by immunoSEQ multiplex PCR, and TCRdb holds only the in-frame ones, with some missing. The table records just under 95,000 clones, around 86% of them present only once. This clone was observed a handful of times. As yet, its antigen is unknown. Trimming removed 3 bases at V and 6 bases at J, with 11 bases between. The CDR3 consists of 13 residues. Germline V gives CDR1 ENHRY, CDR2 SYGVKD. Sequencing was performed on CD4+ or CD8+ T cells sorted from blood, taken in a trial of the OX40 agonist ivuxolimab. The receptor was derived from an adult with an advanced solid tumor such as melanoma, head and neck, liver or kidney cancer. The V gene is TRBV10-3, the J gene TRBJ1-1; D remains ambiguous. DNA for the CDR3: TGTGCCATCAGTGACGGGAGGGCCGCTGAAGCTTTCTTT. It codes for CAISDGRAAEAFF.